These T cell receptor beta chains were read from a single sample in a study of early T cells in non-severe SARS-CoV-2 infection. TCRdb processed the 5' RACE reads anew with MiXCR; each CDR3 protein has one entry. This sample has over 75,000 distinct CDR3 sequences, with around 13% found just once. Sequences were obtained from whole blood. The receptors shown here come from an adult who was a healthcare worker with PCR-confirmed SARS-CoV-2 infection or an uninfected control (not recorded which). Each CDR3 is given with its conserved first and last residue. The D gene is left open where the match is weak. The size of a clone is reported for some rows only, either as once, few or many, or as a class for expanded clones.

V	size	D	J	CDR3	DNA
TRBV10-2	few	.	TRBJ2-3	CATGGGLTDTQYF	TGCGCCACGGGCGGGGGCCTCACAGATACGCAGTATTTT
TRBV29-1	many	.	TRBJ1-2	CSAEWGDYGYTF	TGCAGCGCCGAATGGGGGGACTATGGCTACACCTTC
TRBV4-3	many	TRBD1	TRBJ1-3	CASSQGGTGERGTIYF	TGCGCCAGCAGCCAAGGCGGGACAGGGGAAAGAGGGACCATATATTTT
TRBV2	many	TRBD1	TRBJ2-7	CASIGTGTYEQYF	TGTGCCAGCATCGGGACAGGAACCTACGAGCAGTACTTC
TRBV6-6	few	.	TRBJ1-5	CASTSGNQPQHF	TGTGCCAGCACGTCAGGCAATCAGCCCCAGCATTTT
TRBV24-1	many	.	TRBJ2-1	CATSTGTFSYDEQFF	TGTGCCACCAGTACCGGGACATTCTCCTACGATGAGCAGTTCTTC
TRBV20-1	.	TRBD2	TRBJ2-1	CSARLAGGTNEQFF	TGCAGTGCTAGACTAGCGGGGGGGACCAATGAGCAGTTCTTC
TRBV28	many	.	TRBJ2-7	CASSPQGFEQYF	TGTGCCAGCAGCCCACAGGGATTCGAGCAGTACTTC
TRBV11-2	.	.	TRBJ2-2	CASSSNSNTGELFF	TGTGCCAGCAGCTCGAATTCGAACACCGGGGAGCTGTTTTTT
TRBV7-8	many	.	TRBJ2-7	CASSLTARGLVDGQYF	TGTGCCAGCAGCTTAACCGCTCGGGGCTTGGTGGATGGGCAGTACTTC
TRBV11-2	few	TRBD1	TRBJ1-6	CASSPERGGAVPLHF	TGTGCCAGCAGCCCAGAAAGAGGGGGCGCGGTACCCCTCCACTTT
TRBV2	.	TRBD1	TRBJ2-7	CASRGRGRNEQYF	TGTGCCAGCCGGGGCAGGGGGCGCAACGAGCAGTACTTC
TRBV20-1	many	.	TRBJ1-5	CSAPDSNSNQPQHF	TGCAGTGCTCCCGACAGTAATAGCAATCAGCCCCAGCATTTT
TRBV4-1	.	TRBD2	TRBJ2-5	CASSQGIAGQETQYF	TGCGCCAGCAGCCAAGGAATAGCGGGCCAAGAGACCCAGTACTTC
TRBV7-8	many	.	TRBJ2-2	CASSSTAKNTGELFF	TGTGCCAGCAGCTCAACGGCGAAAAACACCGGGGAGCTGTTTTTT
TRBV9	many	.	TRBJ1-6	CASSVVGNSPLHF	TGTGCCAGCAGCGTAGTAGGGAATTCACCCCTCCACTTT
TRBV6-2/TRBV6-3	.	.	TRBJ2-5	CASSYGQGHQETQYF	TGTGCCAGCAGTTATGGCCAGGGACACCAAGAGACCCAGTACTTC
TRBV28	many	TRBD1	TRBJ2-1	CASIAGQGYHEQFF	TGTGCCAGCATCGCGGGACAGGGGTATCATGAGCAGTTCTTC
TRBV7-2	.	.	TRBJ1-4	CASSLGGWDEKLFF	TGTGCCAGCAGCTTAGGCGGATGGGATGAAAAACTGTTTTTT
TRBV11-2	.	TRBD1	TRBJ2-7	CASSLVRPGQGVYEQYF	TGTGCCAGCAGCTTAGTTCGCCCGGGACAGGGGGTCTACGAGCAGTACTTC
TRBV6-5	.	TRBD1	TRBJ1-5	CASSQSWTGEQPQHF	TGTGCCAGCAGTCAATCCTGGACAGGGGAACAGCCCCAGCATTTT
TRBV21-1	many	.	TRBJ2-7	CASSNRDPKGAYEQYF	TGTGCCAGCAGCAACAGGGACCCTAAAGGTGCCTACGAGCAGTACTTC
TRBV28	many	.	TRBJ2-7	CASSSPVREHLSAYEQYF	TGTGCCAGCAGTTCCCCGGTCAGGGAACATCTTTCGGCCTACGAGCAGTACTTC
TRBV19	many	.	TRBJ2-5	CASSIEGETQYF	TGTGCCAGTAGTATAGAGGGAGAGACCCAGTACTTC
TRBV18	few	.	TRBJ2-5	CASSPLATSSSRTQYF	TGTGCCAGCTCACCCCTAGCGACCTCCTCCTCCAGGACCCAGTACTTC
TRBV6-5	many	TRBD1	TRBJ1-2	CASSKDREHYYGYTF	TGTGCCAGCAGCAAAGACAGGGAACATTACTATGGCTACACCTTC
TRBV24-1	.	.	TRBJ2-1	CATSVGGTSYNEQFF	TGTGCCACCAGTGTGGGCGGTACCTCCTACAATGAGCAGTTCTTC
TRBV6-2/TRBV6-3	few	TRBD1	TRBJ2-7	CASSAPGTGAYEQYF	TGTGCCAGCAGTGCCCCCGGGACAGGAGCCTACGAGCAGTACTTC
TRBV29-1	.	.	TRBJ1-2	CSVARTMEGYTF	TGCAGCGTTGCGAGAACTATGGAGGGCTACACCTTC
TRBV12-2	once	.	TRBJ1-1	CASRWMYAGTLNTEAFF	TGTGCAAGTCGCTGGATGTACGCCGGGACCTTGAACACTGAAGCTTTCTTT
TRBV5-1	many	TRBD1	TRBJ1-2	CASSGRDRVNGYTF	TGCGCCAGCAGCGGGAGGGACAGGGTAAATGGCTACACCTTC
TRBV11-1	many	.	TRBJ2-5	CASSLTPGRGETQYF	TGTGCCAGCAGCTTAACCCCGGGGCGCGGGGAGACCCAGTACTTC
TRBV7-3	.	.	TRBJ2-3	CASSSGSHTQYF	TGTGCCAGCAGCTCGGGATCCCATACGCAGTATTTT
TRBV29-1	many	TRBD1	TRBJ1-4	CSVAPGQGEKLFF	TGCAGCGTTGCCCCGGGACAGGGTGAAAAACTGTTTTTT
TRBV9	many	.	TRBJ2-1	CASSVGGARSYNEQFF	TGTGCCAGCAGCGTAGGAGGGGCAAGGTCCTACAATGAGCAGTTCTTC
TRBV5-1	few	TRBD1	TRBJ2-2	CASSPTGGHTGELFF	TGCGCCAGCAGCCCAACAGGGGGTCACACCGGGGAGCTGTTTTTT
TRBV5-1	.	.	TRBJ2-5	CASSFGAGRTQETQYF	TGCGCCAGCAGCTTCGGGGCGGGGCGGACCCAAGAGACCCAGTACTTC
TRBV4-1	.	TRBD2	TRBJ2-1	CASSFLRGGGNEQFF	TGCGCCAGCAGTTTTCTGCGAGGCGGGGGGAATGAGCAGTTCTTC
TRBV5-1	few	.	TRBJ1-1	CASSSQGLNTEAFF	TGCGCCAGCAGCTCCCAGGGACTGAACACTGAAGCTTTCTTT
TRBV11-2	.	.	TRBJ2-7	CASSLGGAPGDEQYF	TGTGCCAGCAGCTTGGGGGGAGCTCCTGGGGACGAGCAGTACTTC
TRBV27	.	.	TRBJ2-7	CASSLGGRYEQYF	TGTGCCAGCAGTTTGGGGGGGCGTTACGAGCAGTACTTC